Following are 20 T cell receptor beta chains from one sample sequenced in a study of OX40 agonist ivuxolimab in advanced cancers. Data came from immunoSEQ multiplex PCR; TCRdb stores just in-frame clones and leaves some out. This sample carries fewer than 85,000 clones, roughly nine tenths of them seen once, and the ten largest clones take less than 2.5%. The source material was CD4+ or CD8+ T cells sorted from blood, sampled in a trial of the OX40 agonist ivuxolimab. These receptor sequences come from an adult with an advanced solid tumor such as melanoma, head and neck, liver or kidney cancer.

The chain employs TRBV10-3 and TRBJ2-4; 8 bases fit TRBD1. Germline CDR1 and CDR2: ENHRY and SYGVKD. Losses at the gene ends were 2 bases for V and 11 bases for J; bases not matched to a gene: 5. There are 13 residues in the CDR3. CDR3 DNA sequence: TGTGCCATCAGTGAGCCAGGACAGGGAGTTCAGTACTTC. It codes for CAISEPGQGVQYF.

Regarding this clone: The same CDR3 is also encoded by other DNA sequences in this sample. This chain connects TRBV5-1 to TRBJ1-2; TRBD1 matches 7 bases. The CDR3 runs 14 residues. In germline, CDR1 is SGHRS, CDR2 YFSETQ. V lost 0 bases to trimming and J lost 3 bases; unmatched junction nucleotides: 2. DNA for the CDR3: TGCGCCAGCAGCTTGGGAGACAGGGACTATGGCTACACCTTC. Amino acid sequence: CASSLGDRDYGYTF.

J is TRBJ2-1 and V is TRBV28; D is perhaps TRBD2 (5 bases). The ends were cut back, 6 bases at V and 0 bases at J, with 15 bases in the middle. The CDR3 contains 16 residues. Looked up from germline, CDR1 is MDHEN and CDR2 is SYDVKM. As DNA, the CDR3 is TGTGCCAGCAGCCTCGCGGACTCCACCTCCTACAATGAGCAGTTCTTC. This gives the protein CASSLADSTSYNEQFF.

The chain has TRBV7-9 and TRBJ1-4; D might be TRBD1 (6 bases). The germline V gene encodes CDR1 SEHNR and CDR2 FQNEAQ (reference sequence). V shed 3 bases and J shed 4 bases, with 12 bases lying between them. The CDR3 loop spans 15 amino acids. The CDR3 DNA reads TGTGCCAGCAGCTTCGGACAGCGGGGTAATGAAAAACTGTTTTTT. Translation gives CASSFGQRGNEKLFF.

This chain uses TRBV18 with TRBJ2-7; 8 bases are shared with TRBD1. Germline trimming cut 1 base from V and 5 bases from J; bases unmatched to any gene: 4. The V gene's germline CDR1 is KGHSH and CDR2 LQKENI. The CDR3 sequence is 14 residues long. The CDR3 is CASSPRRGLDEQYF. The DNA of the CDR3 is TGTGCCAGCTCACCACGCAGGGGGCTAGACGAGCAGTACTTC.

The V gene is TRBV7-2, the J gene TRBJ2-1; TRBD2 might be the D (7 bases). Germline CDR1 is SGHTA and CDR2 is FQGNSA. Between the trimmed V and J ends, which lost 5 bases and 0 bases, there was a span of 14 bases. CDR3 length: 16 residues. Here the CDR3 DNA reads TGTGCCAGCAGCAGAGGGGGGGCCAGCTCCTACAATGAGCAGTTCTTC. This gives the protein CASSRGGASSYNEQFF.

The gene calls are TRBV30 and TRBJ2-7; TRBD2 is a possible D gene (5 bases). Germline values: CDR1 GTSNPN, CDR2 SVGIG (reference sequence). The CDR3 has 15 amino acids. Trimming took off 0 bases at V and 0 bases at J, with 12 bases between the two ends. The CDR3 nucleotides read TGTGCCTGGAGTGTACTCACTCGGGGCTCCTACGAGCAGTACTTC. It encodes CAWSVLTRGSYEQYF.

The chain has TRBV18 and TRBJ1-2; possible D gene TRBD1, 6 bases. Trimming stripped 3 bases from V and 10 bases from J, with 15 bases between. Looked up from germline, CDR1 is KGHSH and CDR2 is LQKENI. The CDR3 spans 13 residues. The CDR3 nucleotides are TGTGCCAGCTCACCTCCGGGACACCCTTCCTACACCTTC. It yields the protein CASSPPGHPSYTF.

V usage is TRBV4-1 and J usage is TRBJ2-3; either TRBD1 or TRBD2 may supply D (6 bases each). The CDR3 loop spans 13 amino acids. Germline CDR1 MGHRA, CDR2 YSYEKL. Here the CDR3 DNA reads TGCCCCGAAAGGGGGGTTCGGGGAGATACGCAGTATTTT. Translation: CPERGVRGDTQYF.

The chain uses TRBV28 and TRBJ2-3; TRBD1 is a possible D gene (5 bases). CDR3 length: 14 amino acids. Germline lookup yields CDR1 MDHEN and CDR2 SYDVKM. The V end lost 6 bases, the J end lost 1 base, and 11 bases lay between the germline ends. As DNA, the CDR3 is TGTGCCAGCAGACAAGACAGACGCACAGATACGCAGTATTTT. It yields the protein CASRQDRRTDTQYF.

Here the CDR3 reads CASSDPRRGTSSYEQYF. CDR3 DNA sequence: TGCGCCAGCAGCGACCCCCGGAGGGGCACTAGCTCCTACGAGCAGTACTTC. The V and J genes are TRBV4-1 and TRBJ2-7, with a weak D call TRBD2 (6 bases). V was shortened by 5 bases and J by 0 bases, with 20 bases between the two germline ends. From germline, CDR1 is MGHRA and CDR2 YSYEKL. This CDR3 comprises 17 residues.

This sequence joins TRBV15 and TRBJ1-5; 10 bases fit TRBD1. CDR3 size: 20 residues. Germline CDR1 is LNHNV and CDR2 is YYDKDF (reference sequence). The V segment lost 5 bases and the J segment 0 bases; nucleotides outside the gene matches: 16. CDR3 sequence: CATSSLRDRGPLGSNQPQHF. CDR3 sequence (DNA): TGTGCCACCAGCTCCCTTAGGGACAGGGGCCCCTTGGGTAGCAATCAGCCCCAGCATTTT. Full variable domain (rest looked up from reference TRBV15 and TRBJ1-5): DAMVIQNPRYQVTQFGKPVTLSCSQTLNHNVMYWYQQKSSQAPKLLFHYYDKDFNNEADTPDNFQSRRPNTSFCFLDIRSPGLGDTAMYLCATSSLRDRGPLGSNQPQHFGDGTRLSIL.

This clone was seen once. The V call is TRBV10-1, the J call TRBJ1-4, with 7 nucleotides matching TRBD1. The germline gives CDR1 WNHNN, CDR2 SYGVQD (reference sequence). J gave up 0 bases and V 7 bases, and 11 bases lay outside the gene matches. The CDR3 length is 17 residues. The CDR3 is CASNIDRVSTTNEKLFF. The DNA of the CDR3 is TGCGCCAGCAATATTGACAGGGTCTCTACAACTAATGAAAAACTGTTTTTT.

The J gene is TRBJ1-2, the V gene TRBV7-8, with a tentative D call TRBD1 (6 bases). The CDR3 has 16 amino acids. Trimming stripped 5 bases from V and 5 bases from J, with 21 bases between. Germline values: CDR1 SGHVS, CDR2 FQNEAQ. CDR3: CASSHRVGVPAYGYTF. CDR3 coding DNA: TGTGCCAGCAGCCACAGGGTCGGGGTCCCAGCTTATGGCTACACCTTC.

J is TRBJ1-2 and V is TRBV5-1, with a possible D match to TRBD1 (5 bases). The germline V gene has CDR1 SGHRS and CDR2 YFSETQ. CDR3 length: 13 residues. The V end was cut by 2 bases, the J end by 2 bases, with 7 bases between. The CDR3 sequence: CASSFAGNYGYTF. The CDR3 DNA is TGCGCCAGCAGCTTCGCAGGGAACTATGGCTACACCTTC.

This clone was counted a single time. Written as DNA, the CDR3 is TGCAGTGCGCCGAGGGAGACCCAGTACTTC. Encoded protein: CSAPRETQYF. The chain couples TRBV20-1 to TRBJ2-5; D gene ambiguous. Germline CDR1 DFQATT, CDR2 SNEGSKA (reference sequence). The CDR3 has 10 residues. The V gene lost 6 bases and the J gene lost 5 bases, with 7 bases spanning the gap.

V gene TRBV2 combines with J gene TRBJ2-2; D gene unclear. The germline V and J ends were trimmed by 5 bases and 1 base, with 8 bases remaining between them. The CDR3 totals 14 residues. The germline gives CDR1 SNHLY, CDR2 FYNNEI. The CDR3 here is CASSLEGNTGELFF. Written as DNA, the CDR3 is TGTGCCAGCAGTTTGGAAGGGAACACCGGGGAGCTGTTTTTT.

This chain connects TRBV19 to TRBJ1-2, with a tentative D call TRBD1 (6 bases). Germline lookup yields CDR1 LNHDA and CDR2 SQIVND (reference sequence). The CDR3 totals 13 residues. Trimming cost V 8 bases and J 4 bases, with 14 bases left between them. The CDR3 DNA reads as TGTGCCAGTCGATTCAGGGGTGGCTATGGCTACACCTTC. Translation: CASRFRGGYGYTF.

This clone was picked up one time. The chain links TRBV5-1 to TRBJ2-3; perhaps TRBD2 as D (9 bases). V was pared by 5 bases and J by 1 base, with 20 bases between. The CDR3 covers 17 residues. Germline V gene data show CDR1 as SGHRS and CDR2 as YFSETQ. The CDR3 sequence: CASSPPGGGRGTDTQYF. In nucleotides, the CDR3 is TGCGCCAGCAGTCCTCCAGGGGGCGGGAGGGGCACAGATACGCAGTATTTT.

This rearrangement joins TRBV28 to TRBJ2-3, with 9 bases aligning to TRBD1. J lost 4 bases, V lost 5 bases, and 4 bases had no gene match. Germline assignment: CDR1 MDHEN and CDR2 SYDVKM. The CDR3 has 14 residues. CDR3 in amino acids: CASSPRQGADTQYF. The CDR3 DNA reads as TGTGCCAGCAGTCCCCGACAGGGGGCAGATACGCAGTATTTT.